This T cell receptor beta chain was retrieved from a study of cytomegalovirus exposure and HLA in healthy donors. Overall study: An early release of data contained 70 million to 95 million unique TCRs, which came from HLA-typed donors. Points from the study as a whole: According to a later analysis, donors in an Asian-associated ancestry cluster reportedly had fewer N-insertions than the 666-donor mean.

The PCR was carried out with 60 Vbeta primers and 13 Jbeta primers. Using immunoSEQ multiplex PCR, the repertoire was profiled, and TCRdb retains in-frame clones only, with some absent. The sample holds 200,000 to 250,000 clones, 79% seen once. With respect to this clone: The antigen remains unidentified.

Germline CDR1 and CDR2: SGDLS and YYNGEE. Trimming at V came to 4 bases and at J to 4 bases, leaving 10 bases not matched to a gene. The CDR3 loop spans 15 amino acids. This TCR was sampled from a man between 50 and 59 years old in good health and CMV-seronegative. This chain joins TRBV9 and TRBJ2-7; 8 bases are a match to TRBD1. Sequencing was performed on PBMCs. The CDR3 is CASSSLGQGAYEQYF. Here the CDR3 DNA reads TGTGCCAGCAGCTCCCTCGGGCAGGGGGCTTACGAGCAGTACTTC.